These 19 T cell receptor beta chains came from one sample sequenced in a study of blood T cells in healthy people across ages. For the second PCR, which ran for about 6 to 11 cycles, a sample-barcoded 5' primer and a J-beta primer mix were used. TCRdb reanalysed the 5' RACE reads using MiXCR and keeps one entry per CDR3 protein. The data hold roughly 900,000 distinct CDR3 sequences, with roughly 43% observed a single time. What was sequenced was blood. These receptors all come from a man aged 25 to 40 in good health.

The chain uses TRBV20-1 and TRBJ2-2; weak D call: TRBD1 (6 bases). Germline values: CDR1 DFQATT, CDR2 SNEGSKA (reference sequence). Between the trimmed V and J ends, which lost 0 bases and 7 bases, there was a span of 12 bases. CDR3 length equals 14 residues. CDR3 sequence: CSAREHRAGGELFF. CDR3 bases: TGCAGTGCTAGAGAACACAGGGCGGGCGGGGAGCTGTTTTTT.

The rearrangement uses TRBV3-1 and TRBJ2-3; 8 nucleotides match TRBD2. The CDR3 extends over 17 amino acids. Losses at the gene ends were 4 bases for V and 6 bases for J; bases not matched to a gene: 15. CDR1 is LGHDT, CDR2 YNNKEL, per germline (reference sequence). CDR3 amino acids: CASSLIRGGGAVDTQYF. CDR3 DNA: TGTGCCAGCAGCCTTATTCGGGGGGGCGGTGCCGTGGATACGCAGTATTTT.

This chain connects TRBV12-3 or TRBV12-4 to TRBJ1-5; 7 positions agree with TRBD1. This CDR3 spans 14 amino acids. V shed 6 bases and J 7 bases; nucleotides not matched to a gene: 9. DNA for the CDR3: TGTGCCAGCAGGGGGAGACAGGGCCGGCAGCCCCAGCATTTT. It codes for CASRGRQGRQPQHF.

The gene calls are TRBV5-1 and TRBJ2-5, with D possibly TRBD2 on 6 matching bases. V was pared by 4 bases and J by 10 bases, with 17 bases between. Per germline, CDR1 SGHRS and CDR2 YFSETQ. This CDR3 spans 13 amino acids. The DNA of the CDR3 is TGCGCCAGCAGCAGCCAACGCCCGGGACTCCAGTACTTC. Translated, it gives CASSSQRPGLQYF.

For the CDR3, the DNA is TGTGCCAGCAGCTTAGCTTCGGAAGATACGCAGTATTTT. As protein: CASSLASEDTQYF. V gene TRBV7-2 combines with J gene TRBJ2-3; no clear D gene. Germline V gives CDR1 SGHTA, CDR2 FQGNSA. The CDR3 is 13 amino acids. Trimming stripped 0 bases from V and 5 bases from J, with 6 bases between.

This chain links TRBV3-1 with TRBJ2-2; possible D gene TRBD1, 6 bases. CDR3 length: 14 residues. V was cut by 1 base and J by 6 bases, with 9 bases left in between. The germline V gene has CDR1 LGHDT and CDR2 YNNKEL (reference sequence). As DNA, the CDR3 is TGTGCCAGCAGCCAAGTACAGGGTCCCGGGGAGCTGTTTTTT. Protein sequence: CASSQVQGPGELFF. Supplemented by reference TRBV3-1 and TRBJ2-2, the full variable domain reads DTAVSQTPKYLVTQMGNDKSIKCEQNLGHDTMYWYKQDSKKFLKIMFSYNNKELIINETVPNRFSPKSPDKAHLNLHINSLELGDSAVYFCASSQVQGPGELFFGEGSRLTVL.

This chain links TRBV5-6 with TRBJ2-1, with D possibly TRBD2 on 5 matching bases. The germline CDR1 and CDR2 sequences are SGHDT and YYEEEE. The CDR3 extends over 14 amino acids. The ends were cut back, 4 bases at V and 3 bases at J, with 11 bases in the middle. In DNA form, the CDR3 reads TGTGCCAGCAGCCCACTAGACAACTACAATGAGCAGTTCTTC. It translates to CASSPLDNYNEQFF.

V is TRBV20-1 and J is TRBJ2-1, with unresolved D. V was trimmed by 3 bases and J by 8 bases, leaving 5 bases between them. The CDR3 runs 10 residues. Germline V lookup: CDR1 DFQATT, CDR2 SNEGSKA (reference sequence). CDR3 loop: CSASTDEQFF. The DNA for the CDR3 is TGCAGTGCTAGTACCGATGAGCAGTTCTTC.

This clonotype was detected a few times. J is TRBJ2-3 and V is TRBV29-1; the D gene is possibly TRBD2 (5 bases). CDR1 SQVTM and CDR2 ANQGSEA come from the germline V gene. V was clipped by 6 bases and J by 1 base, with 14 bases between them. The CDR3 totals 14 residues. The chain's CDR3 is CSVLPGVGTDTQYF. CDR3 in DNA: TGCAGCGTGCTCCCCGGGGTGGGCACAGATACGCAGTATTTT.

On this clonotype itself: Being one base from a much bigger clone, this may be a read error. The chain combines TRBV11-2 with TRBJ2-4; D is possibly TRBD1 (6 bases). With the DNA end fitting TRBJ2-7 better, the J assignment may be wrong. The CDR3 has 13 amino acids. Germline V gene lookup returns CDR1 SGHAT and CDR2 FQNNGV. The CDR3 reads CASSRKTGYEQYF. The CDR3 DNA is TGTGCCAGCAGCAGAAAGACAGGTTACGAGCAGTACTTC.

This chain uses TRBV6-6 with TRBJ2-4, with 7 bases identical to TRBD1. The J call is doubtful: the DNA matches TRBJ2-5 better. This CDR3 has 14 residues. Germline V gene data show CDR1 as MNHNY and CDR2 as SVGAGI (reference sequence). The CDR3 here is CASRRDRDGETQYF. CDR3 nucleotide sequence: TGTGCCAGCAGAAGAGACAGGGATGGGGAGACCCAGTACTTC.

The genes are TRBV20-1 and TRBJ1-1; D is perhaps TRBD1 (5 bases). This CDR3 contains 15 residues. V lost 6 bases to trimming and J lost 1 base, with 18 bases between them. Germline V CDR1 and CDR2: DFQATT, SNEGSKA (reference sequence). CDR3 sequence (DNA): TGCAGTGCCGCCGATTCCGGGACGGCGAACACTGAAGCTTTCTTT. Encoded protein: CSAADSGTANTEAFF.

The rearrangement links TRBV20-1 to TRBJ1-5; 7 nucleotides agree with TRBD1. V shed 4 bases, J shed 7 bases, and the junction held 4 bases outside the gene matches. This CDR3 region has 12 residues. CDR1 and CDR2 from the germline V gene are DFQATT and SNEGSKA (reference sequence). The CDR3 sequence: CSAKTGRQPQHF. Here the CDR3 DNA reads TGCAGTGCTAAGACAGGGAGGCAGCCCCAGCATTTT.

There are a few counts of this clonotype. The CDR3 is CASSFGIGGTYEQYF. For the CDR3, the DNA is TGTGCCAGCAGCTTCGGGATCGGGGGGACCTACGAGCAGTACTTC. The V gene is TRBV7-2, the J gene TRBJ2-7; 7 nucleotides match TRBD2. Unmatched junction bases numbered 7, after V lost 3 bases and J lost 2 bases. This CDR3 comprises 15 residues. Per germline, CDR1 SGHTA and CDR2 FQGNSA.

This clonotype has more than one count but fewer than ten. The chain combines TRBV20-1 with TRBJ2-1, with 8 bases that match TRBD2. The CDR3 sequence is 14 residues long. Per germline, CDR1 DFQATT and CDR2 SNEGSKA (reference sequence). The junction had 5 bases not matched to a gene; V was cut back by 3 bases and J by 4 bases. Here the CDR3 reads CSASFGTRYNEQFF. CDR3 DNA sequence: TGCAGTGCTAGTTTTGGGACTAGGTACAATGAGCAGTTCTTC.

This rearrangement joins TRBV5-5 to TRBJ2-1, with 12 bases lining up with TRBD2. The V gene's germline CDR1 is SGHKS and CDR2 YYEKEE (reference sequence). V dropped 4 bases and J dropped 1; count of bases not matched to a gene: 15. The CDR3 contains 20 residues. The CDR3 loop reads CASSPTGGRTSGASYNEQFF. The CDR3 coding sequence is TGTGCCAGCAGCCCTACAGGGGGCCGGACTAGCGGGGCGTCCTACAATGAGCAGTTCTTC.

This rearrangement joins TRBV20-1 to TRBJ2-3, with TRBD1 identical over 8 bases. Unmatched junction bases numbered 3, after V lost 2 bases and J lost 2 bases. Germline CDR1 reads DFQATT; CDR2 reads SNEGSKA (reference sequence). This CDR3 is built from 14 residues. CDR3 sequence: CSARRQGNTDTQYF. The CDR3 DNA reads as TGCAGTGCTAGAAGACAGGGGAACACAGATACGCAGTATTTT.

The chain is built from TRBV29-1 and TRBJ2-1; D might be TRBD1 (6 bases). The CDR3 runs to 15 residues. The germline V gene has CDR1 SQVTM and CDR2 ANQGSEA. The ends were cut back, 6 bases at V and 0 bases at J, with 15 bases in the middle. The CDR3 sequence: CSVTKGEISYNEQFF. CDR3 sequence (DNA): TGCAGCGTGACAAAGGGGGAGATCTCCTACAATGAGCAGTTCTTC.

The chain combines TRBV7-2 with TRBJ1-1; D is perhaps TRBD1 (6 bases). The germline V gene has CDR1 SGHTA and CDR2 FQGNSA. The V and J ends lost 5 bases and 6 bases respectively, with 16 bases between them. This CDR3 is 14 amino acids long. The CDR3 reads CASSVQGWDAEAFF. Written as DNA, the CDR3 is TGTGCCAGCAGCGTACAGGGTTGGGACGCTGAAGCTTTCTTT.